The present TCR beta chain was sequenced within a study of blood T cell repertoires in COVID-19. Across the study: Acute and convalescent COVID-19 samples came from the United States, Italy and Spain.

In the original processing: Amplifying reference gene primers gave estimates of nucleated cell counts. The table came from immunoSEQ multiplex PCR; TCRdb's copy has only in-frame clones and leaves some out. V and J calls and clone size follow that table, whereas D and trimming were derived from the DNA. This table holds over 200,000 clones, more than 70% found once. Trimming cost V 4 bases and J 6 bases; bases outside gene matches: 8. The CDR3 has 15 amino acids. Germline lookup yields CDR1 SGHRS and CDR2 YFSETQ. This clone was observed a single time. This receptor was taken from a man between 40 and 49 years old with active or convalescent COVID-19. J is TRBJ1-2 and V is TRBV5-1; TRBD1 aligns across 11 bases. Sequenced material: peripheral blood. The CDR3 coding sequence is TGCGCCAGCAGCCTACGGACAGGGGGCGAGGATGGCTACACCTTC. Its translation is CASSLRTGGEDGYTF.